This T cell receptor beta chain was profiled in a study of persistence of HIV-infected CD4 T cells. Cells were stimulated nonspecifically with anti-CD3/anti-CD28 magnetic beads. CD4+ T cells upregulating both CD40 ligand and CD69 were sorted as responding cells. For at least 4 years, plasma HIV-1 RNA was undetectable (<50 copies/mL). Stimulated PBMCs had first been depleted of CD8+ T cells. This was the immunoSEQ version 4 assay in survey mode. Sequencing was performed with immunoSEQ multiplex PCR; in TCRdb, only in-frame clones are kept and a portion is missing. The sample consists of 40,000 to 55,000 clones, 85% to 90% of them appearing once. Turning to this clone: The antigen is not known.

In germline, CDR1 is MDHEN, CDR2 SYDVKM. There are 14 residues in the CDR3. Trimming cost V 8 bases and J 0 bases, with 11 bases left between them. Study results and caveats: TCR oligoclonality correlated with proviral oligoclonality in the same sorted populations. Antigen-responding cells were enriched for degenerate expanded CDR3beta sequences.

The sample consisted of CD4+ T cells sorted from PBMCs after approximately 19-hour stimulation, taken from a patient who received antiretroviral therapy. The receptor's source is an adult woman with HIV who was CMV-seropositive. The J gene is TRBJ2-4, the V gene TRBV28, with TRBD1 as a possible D gene (5 bases). The CDR3 here is CASSTQGAKNIQYF. CDR3 DNA: TGTGCCAGCTCGACCCAGGGAGCCAAAAACATTCAGTACTTC.